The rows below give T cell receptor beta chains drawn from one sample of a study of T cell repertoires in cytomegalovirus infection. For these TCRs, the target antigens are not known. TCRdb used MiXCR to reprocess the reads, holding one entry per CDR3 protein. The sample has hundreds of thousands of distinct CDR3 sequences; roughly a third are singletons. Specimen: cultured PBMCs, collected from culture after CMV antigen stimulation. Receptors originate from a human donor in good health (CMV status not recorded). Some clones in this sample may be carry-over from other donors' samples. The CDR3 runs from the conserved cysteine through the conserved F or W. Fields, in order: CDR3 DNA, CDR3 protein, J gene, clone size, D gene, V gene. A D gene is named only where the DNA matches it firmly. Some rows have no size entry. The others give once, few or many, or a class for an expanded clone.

CDR3 DNA: TGTGCCAGCAGCTCTCAGGACAGGGTCGTAAATGAGCAGTTCTTC
CDR3 protein: CASSSQDRVVNEQFF
J gene: TRBJ2-1
clone size: few
D gene: TRBD1
V gene: TRBV9

CDR3 DNA: TGTGCCAGCAGCGTACAGGTCATAGGAACAGATACGCAGTATTTT
CDR3 protein: CASSVQVIGTDTQYF
J gene: TRBJ2-3
clone size: many
D gene: .
V gene: TRBV7-2

CDR3 DNA: TGCAGTGCCCGACTAGCGGGACGGGCAGATACGCAGTATTTT
CDR3 protein: CSARLAGRADTQYF
J gene: TRBJ2-3
clone size: .
D gene: TRBD2
V gene: TRBV20-1

CDR3 DNA: TGCAGTGCTCCAGAGACAGTGTTTAATGAAAAACTGTTTTTT
CDR3 protein: CSAPETVFNEKLFF
J gene: TRBJ1-4
clone size: .
D gene: .
V gene: TRBV20-1

CDR3 DNA: TGTGCCAGCAGCTTAGCGCGGGCAACTCAAGAGACCCAGTACTTC
CDR3 protein: CASSLARATQETQYF
J gene: TRBJ2-5
clone size: many
D gene: .
V gene: TRBV7-6

CDR3 DNA: TGTGCCAGCGCTCAAATGAACTTCCCCTACAATGAGCAGTTCTTC
CDR3 protein: CASAQMNFPYNEQFF
J gene: TRBJ2-1
clone size: .
D gene: .
V gene: TRBV14

CDR3 DNA: TGTGCCAGCAGCCTTTACAGGGACAATGAGCAGTTCTTC
CDR3 protein: CASSLYRDNEQFF
J gene: TRBJ2-1
clone size: .
D gene: .
V gene: TRBV7-6

CDR3 DNA: TGTGCCAGCAGTTTAGCTACTAGCGGGAGGAGCTCCTACAATGAGCAGTTCTTC
CDR3 protein: CASSLATSGRSSYNEQFF
J gene: TRBJ2-1
clone size: .
D gene: TRBD2
V gene: TRBV12-3/TRBV12-4

CDR3 DNA: TGTGCCAGTAGTGCCCGATACAGGGGCTCTGGGGCCAACGTCCTGACTTTC
CDR3 protein: CASSARYRGSGANVLTF
J gene: TRBJ2-6
clone size: few
D gene: TRBD1
V gene: TRBV19

CDR3 DNA: TGTGCCAGCAGCTTTTCAGGGGGTCCAAACACCATATATTTT
CDR3 protein: CASSFSGGPNTIYF
J gene: TRBJ1-3
clone size: .
D gene: TRBD1
V gene: TRBV7-8

CDR3 DNA: TGTGCCAGTAGTGCCCACAGGGCTCACCCCAACAATGAGCAGTTCTTC
CDR3 protein: CASSAHRAHPNNEQFF
J gene: TRBJ2-1
clone size: .
D gene: .
V gene: TRBV19

CDR3 DNA: TGTGCCAGTGCCCCCTCGGGACTAGCTCACAATGAGCAGTTCTTC
CDR3 protein: CASAPSGLAHNEQFF
J gene: TRBJ2-1
clone size: .
D gene: TRBD2
V gene: TRBV19

CDR3 DNA: TGTGCCAGCAGCCGCGCCGGGACCGGGGTCAATGAGCAGTTCTTC
CDR3 protein: CASSRAGTGVNEQFF
J gene: TRBJ2-1
clone size: many
D gene: .
V gene: TRBV7-8

CDR3 DNA: TGTGCCAGCAGTTTGGCGGGAGGGCGGTGGAATGAGCAGTTCTTC
CDR3 protein: CASSLAGGRWNEQFF
J gene: TRBJ2-1
clone size: .
D gene: TRBD2
V gene: TRBV12-3/TRBV12-4

CDR3 DNA: TGTGCCAGCTCACCACCTATTCTGGTACGACCTTATGGCTACACCTTC
CDR3 protein: CASSPPILVRPYGYTF
J gene: TRBJ1-2
clone size: few
D gene: .
V gene: TRBV18

CDR3 DNA: TGTGCCATCAGTGAAGCAGCTACTTTTCTAAATGAGCAGTTCTTC
CDR3 protein: CAISEAATFLNEQFF
J gene: TRBJ2-1
clone size: few
D gene: .
V gene: TRBV10-3

CDR3 DNA: TGTGCCAGCAAGCCAGGGGGCGCCCCCTACGAGCAGTACTTC
CDR3 protein: CASKPGGAPYEQYF
J gene: TRBJ2-7
clone size: few
D gene: TRBD1
V gene: TRBV7-2

CDR3 DNA: TGTGCCAGCAGCTCCGGGCAGGGGGCGCGTAGCTACACCTTC
CDR3 protein: CASSSGQGARSYTF
J gene: TRBJ1-2
clone size: few
D gene: TRBD1
V gene: TRBV5-8

CDR3 DNA: TGTGCCAGCACCCTCGGGTGGGGGAACATTCAGTACTTC
CDR3 protein: CASTLGWGNIQYF
J gene: TRBJ2-4
clone size: .
D gene: .
V gene: TRBV7-2

CDR3 DNA: TGTGCCAGCAGTTACTTGGGGGGCTGGCATGAGCAGTTCTTC
CDR3 protein: CASSYLGGWHEQFF
J gene: TRBJ2-1
clone size: .
D gene: .
V gene: TRBV6-5

CDR3 DNA: TGTGCCACCAGAGGTGTAGGTGAAAAACTGTTTTTT
CDR3 protein: CATRGVGEKLFF
J gene: TRBJ1-4
clone size: .
D gene: .
V gene: TRBV10-3

CDR3 DNA: TGTGCCAGCAGTGAATTGATAGTAGCGGGAGCTCAGAGGAGCTCCTACAATGAGCAGTTCTTC
CDR3 protein: CASSELIVAGAQRSSYNEQFF
J gene: TRBJ2-1
clone size: .
D gene: TRBD2
V gene: TRBV25-1

CDR3 DNA: TGTGCCAGCAGCGCTTTTCTACAGGGGGCAACTGAAGCTTTCTTT
CDR3 protein: CASSAFLQGATEAFF
J gene: TRBJ1-1
clone size: .
D gene: TRBD1
V gene: TRBV7-2

CDR3 DNA: TGTGCCAGCAGCTGGACTTACGAGCAGTACTTC
CDR3 protein: CASSWTYEQYF
J gene: TRBJ2-7
clone size: .
D gene: .
V gene: TRBV7-8

CDR3 DNA: TGTGCCACCTTCGACAGGGAAGACAATTCACCCCTCCACTTT
CDR3 protein: CATFDREDNSPLHF
J gene: TRBJ1-6
clone size: .
D gene: TRBD1
V gene: TRBV10-3

CDR3 DNA: TGTGCCAGCAGCTTAGATCGGCGGGCCTCCAATGAGCAGTTCTTC
CDR3 protein: CASSLDRRASNEQFF
J gene: TRBJ2-1
clone size: .
D gene: .
V gene: TRBV7-2

CDR3 DNA: TGTGCCAGCAGGCTAGCGGGAGTTCCCAATGAGCAGTTCTTC
CDR3 protein: CASRLAGVPNEQFF
J gene: TRBJ2-1
clone size: .
D gene: TRBD2
V gene: TRBV6-2/TRBV6-3

CDR3 DNA: TGTGCCAGCAGTAAGAGAGCGGCGGGCACCGGGGAGCTGTTTTTT
CDR3 protein: CASSKRAAGTGELFF
J gene: TRBJ2-2
clone size: .
D gene: .
V gene: TRBV7-8

CDR3 DNA: TGTGCCAGCAGCTTTAGAGCGGGACCCATGAACACTGAAGCTTTCTTT
CDR3 protein: CASSFRAGPMNTEAFF
J gene: TRBJ1-1
clone size: .
D gene: .
V gene: TRBV7-9

CDR3 DNA: TGTGCCAGCAGCTCGGCGAGCGGGAGATTCCAGAGCGGGGAGCTGTTTTTT
CDR3 protein: CASSSASGRFQSGELFF
J gene: TRBJ2-2
clone size: few
D gene: TRBD2
V gene: TRBV7-2

CDR3 DNA: TGTGCCAGCATCAAACCAGGGGGCACTGAAGCTTTCTTT
CDR3 protein: CASIKPGGTEAFF
J gene: TRBJ1-1
clone size: .
D gene: TRBD1
V gene: TRBV28

CDR3 DNA: TGTGCCAGCGGAACAGTGATTAATGAAAAACTGTTTTTT
CDR3 protein: CASGTVINEKLFF
J gene: TRBJ1-4
clone size: .
D gene: .
V gene: TRBV12-3/TRBV12-4

CDR3 DNA: TGTGCCAGCAGTTTTGGGGTTCACAATGAGCAGTTCTTC
CDR3 protein: CASSFGVHNEQFF
J gene: TRBJ2-1
clone size: .
D gene: .
V gene: TRBV27

CDR3 DNA: TGTGCCAGCAGTTTATCGAAGACTAGCAGAAGCACAGATACGCAGTATTTT
CDR3 protein: CASSLSKTSRSTDTQYF
J gene: TRBJ2-3
clone size: few
D gene: TRBD2
V gene: TRBV27

CDR3 DNA: TGTGCCAGCAGCTGGGGCGGGGGTAATCAGCCCCAGCATTTT
CDR3 protein: CASSWGGGNQPQHF
J gene: TRBJ1-5
clone size: many
D gene: .
V gene: TRBV7-2

CDR3 DNA: TGTGCCAGCAGTTACTCGCCTAGCGGGAACACCGGGGAGCTGTTTTTT
CDR3 protein: CASSYSPSGNTGELFF
J gene: TRBJ2-2
clone size: few
D gene: TRBD2
V gene: TRBV6-5

CDR3 DNA: TGTGCCAGCCCAATGACGGGGGCGCAAAGCAATGAGCAGTTCTTC
CDR3 protein: CASPMTGAQSNEQFF
J gene: TRBJ2-1
clone size: .
D gene: .
V gene: TRBV7-2

CDR3 DNA: TGTGCCAGCAGGCCTTTGATTAGCGGGAGTCTATACGAGCAGTACTTC
CDR3 protein: CASRPLISGSLYEQYF
J gene: TRBJ2-7
clone size: few
D gene: TRBD2
V gene: TRBV28

CDR3 DNA: TGCAGTGCTAGCCCGGGGGGCAATCAGCCCCAGCATTTT
CDR3 protein: CSASPGGNQPQHF
J gene: TRBJ1-5
clone size: .
D gene: .
V gene: TRBV20-1

CDR3 DNA: TGTGCCAGCAGTTACTCCCTAGCAGGTCCAGATACGCAGTATTTT
CDR3 protein: CASSYSLAGPDTQYF
J gene: TRBJ2-3
clone size: few
D gene: .
V gene: TRBV6-5

CDR3 DNA: TGTGCCACCAGAGGGGAGGGGTGGAACACTGAAGCTTTCTTT
CDR3 protein: CATRGEGWNTEAFF
J gene: TRBJ1-1
clone size: .
D gene: .
V gene: TRBV24-1

CDR3 DNA: TGTGCCAGCACCCAAGGGCCAGGGGAAACCAACTATGGCTACACCTTC
CDR3 protein: CASTQGPGETNYGYTF
J gene: TRBJ1-2
clone size: .
D gene: .
V gene: TRBV7-4

CDR3 DNA: TGCGCCAGCAGCCAAGGCCGGCAGACTGAAAAACTGTTTTTT
CDR3 protein: CASSQGRQTEKLFF
J gene: TRBJ1-4
clone size: .
D gene: .
V gene: TRBV4-3

CDR3 DNA: TGTGCCAGCAGTGCGGGCGAAGGGTACAACACTGAAGCTTTCTTT
CDR3 protein: CASSAGEGYNTEAFF
J gene: TRBJ1-1
clone size: .
D gene: .
V gene: TRBV12-3/TRBV12-4

CDR3 DNA: TGTGCCAGCAGTTTTACCTGGGGCCTCATGAACACCGGGGAGCTGTTTTTT
CDR3 protein: CASSFTWGLMNTGELFF
J gene: TRBJ2-2
clone size: .
D gene: .
V gene: TRBV12-3/TRBV12-4

CDR3 DNA: TGTGCCACCAGCAACCGGCGATCTGGGGCCAACGTCCTGACTTTC
CDR3 protein: CATSNRRSGANVLTF
J gene: TRBJ2-6
clone size: .
D gene: .
V gene: TRBV15

CDR3 DNA: TGTGCCAGCAGCTTGCGAGCAGGGACGAATCAGCCCCAGCATTTT
CDR3 protein: CASSLRAGTNQPQHF
J gene: TRBJ1-5
clone size: few
D gene: .
V gene: TRBV5-5

CDR3 DNA: TGTGCCAGCAGCTCAATAACGGGACTAGCGGGAGCGGTAGATACGCAGTATTTT
CDR3 protein: CASSSITGLAGAVDTQYF
J gene: TRBJ2-3
clone size: .
D gene: TRBD2
V gene: TRBV7-2

CDR3 DNA: TGTGCCAGCAGCTTAGTACAGGCCCACGAGCAGTACTTC
CDR3 protein: CASSLVQAHEQYF
J gene: TRBJ2-7
clone size: few
D gene: .
V gene: TRBV7-2

CDR3 DNA: TGTGCCAGCAGCCCGAGTAGGGGGGAGGTGCAGTACTTC
CDR3 protein: CASSPSRGEVQYF
J gene: TRBJ2-7
clone size: .
D gene: .
V gene: TRBV11-3